This T cell receptor (beta chain) was sequenced during a study of T cells in Graves' hyperthyroidism and ophthalmopathy. On the study more broadly: Once the initial diagnosis was made, peripheral blood was obtained before any treatment.

This CDR3 spans 16 amino acids. Germline-derived CDR1 and CDR2 are MNHNS and SASEGT. V was shortened by 5 bases and J by 2 bases, with 17 bases between the two germline ends. In this sample, this clonotype turned up many times. Antigen: not known. TCR beta CDR3 regions were amplified from RNA transcripts. Researchers ran a first-round RT-PCR on the TCR CDR3 using the HTBI primer set. TCRdb re-called the multiplex PCR reads with MiXCR, one entry per CDR3 protein. The sample shows hundreds of thousands of distinct CDR3 sequences, about 15% of them seen only once. Study results and caveats: Appearing also in blood were most of the thyroid clonotypes expanded above 0.001.

V usage is TRBV6-1 and J usage is TRBJ2-3; D is uncertain. The TCR comes from a woman between 18 and 29 years old with Graves' hyperthyroidism that later progressed to Graves' ophthalmopathy. Sequencing was carried out using blood. The CDR3: CASSSSLSQITDTQYF. CDR3 nucleotides: TGTGCCAGCAGTTCATCCCTTTCCCAGATCACAGATACGCAGTATTTT.